Sequencing of this TCR beta chain was carried out in a study of Graves' ophthalmopathy and Graves' hyperthyroidism. Overall study findings and caveats: The majority of expanded thyroid clonotypes above 0.001 frequency also occurred in blood. Researchers report that a 13-signature model separated ophthalmopathy from stable hyperthyroidism, posting about 88% sensitivity and 75% to 84% specificity.

Transcripts of RNA were the source for amplifying TCR beta CDR3 regions. First-round RT-PCR used HTBI primers; second-round multiplex PCR followed. TCRdb independently ran MiXCR on the multiplex PCR reads; one entry per CDR3 protein. The sample consists of hundreds of thousands of distinct CDR3 sequences, approximately 21% of them appearing once. Hyperthyroidism showing no ophthalmopathy within 18 months of follow-up was stable. For this clonotype: Antigen: not known.

CDR1 and CDR2 (germline): MGHRA, YSYEKL. The CDR3 consists of 15 residues. V shed 8 bases and J 3 bases; nucleotides not matched to a gene: 5. Sequencing was carried out using peripheral blood. The rearrangement links TRBV4-1 to TRBJ2-2; 11 nucleotides match TRBD2. This clonotype was obtained from a young woman with stable Graves' hyperthyroidism. Some clones in this sample may be carry-over from other donors' samples. CDR3 residues: CASSTSGGYTGELFF. For the CDR3, the DNA is TGCGCCAGCTCTACTAGCGGGGGCTACACCGGGGAGCTGTTTTTT.